Listed below are T cell receptor beta chains from one sample, sequenced in a study of T cells in Graves' hyperthyroidism and ophthalmopathy. TCRdb used MiXCR to reprocess the multiplex PCR reads, holding one entry per CDR3 protein. The data contain approximately 200,000 distinct CDR3 sequences, approximately 20% of them singletons. Sequencing was carried out using blood. The receptors derive from a man between 35 and 55 years old with Graves' hyperthyroidism. Each CDR3 is given with its conserved first and last residue. The order of the fields is V gene, D gene, J gene, clone size, CDR3 protein, CDR3 DNA. The D gene is left open where the match is weak. Clone size is given for some rows only: seen once, a few or many times, or a class if the clone is expanded.

>TRBV7-9|-|TRBJ2-1|-
CASSLAGQGPNNEQFF
TGTGCCAGCAGCTTAGCTGGGCAGGGACCTAACAATGAGCAGTTCTTC
>TRBV12-3/TRBV12-4|-|TRBJ1-6|many
CASSYDSPLHF
TGTGCCAGCAGTTATGATTCACCCCTCCACTTT
>TRBV11-1|-|TRBJ1-1|many
CASSLVSQNTEAFF
TGTGCCAGCAGCTTAGTTAGCCAGAACACTGAAGCTTTCTTT
>TRBV12-3/TRBV12-4|TRBD1|TRBJ2-3|many
CASSSDRLTDTQYF
TGTGCCAGCAGTTCGGACAGGTTGACAGATACGCAGTATTTT
>TRBV7-3|TRBD1|TRBJ1-5|few
CASSFGQGHQPQHF
TGTGCCAGCAGCTTTGGACAGGGACATCAGCCCCAGCATTTT
>TRBV20-1|TRBD1|TRBJ2-7|many
CSARIRGLIGEQYF
TGCAGTGCTAGAATAAGGGGGCTTATAGGCGAGCAGTACTTC
>TRBV12-3/TRBV12-4|-|TRBJ2-5|many
CASSWILETQYF
TGTGCCAGCAGTTGGATCCTTGAGACCCAGTACTTC
>TRBV7-3|-|TRBJ2-1|many
CASSLHGPRVRGEQFF
TGTGCCAGCAGCTTACACGGCCCCAGGGTCCGGGGTGAGCAGTTCTTC
>TRBV15|-|TRBJ2-4|many
CATSRVPEGTKNIQYF
TGTGCCACCAGCAGAGTACCAGAGGGGACCAAAAACATTCAGTACTTC
>TRBV5-6|TRBD1|TRBJ1-2|-
CASSWEQGGYGYTF
TGTGCCAGCAGCTGGGAGCAGGGGGGCTATGGCTACACCTTC
>TRBV4-3|-|TRBJ2-3|many
CASSQVSQGGDTQYF
TGCGCCAGCAGCCAAGTTTCGCAGGGAGGTGATACGCAGTATTTT
>TRBV20-1|-|TRBJ1-5|-
CSARGDPNQPQHF
TGCAGTGCTAGAGGTGACCCCAATCAGCCCCAGCATTTT
>TRBV6-1|TRBD1|TRBJ2-3|few
CASSFRVRTGLTDTQYF
TGTGCCAGCTCCTTCCGGGTCAGGACAGGGCTCACAGATACGCAGTATTTT
>TRBV20-1|-|TRBJ1-2|-
CSARDTGGGYGYTF
TGCAGTGCTAGAGATACGGGGGGCGGCTATGGCTACACCTTC
>TRBV29-1|-|TRBJ2-2|many
CSVAHTPFANTGELFF
TGCAGCGTTGCTCACACCCCGTTCGCGAACACCGGGGAGCTGTTTTTT
>TRBV6-2/TRBV6-3|TRBD1|TRBJ2-7|many
CASRGTASSYEQYF
TGTGCCAGCAGGGGGACAGCCAGCTCCTACGAGCAGTACTTC
>TRBV5-1|TRBD1|TRBJ2-5|few
CASSDLDRGQETQYF
TGCGCCAGCAGCGACCTTGACAGGGGGCAAGAGACCCAGTACTTC
>TRBV11-2|-|TRBJ2-1|many
CASSPPRGRANEQFF
TGTGCCAGCAGCCCCCCCAGGGGAAGGGCCAATGAGCAGTTCTTC
>TRBV5-1|-|TRBJ1-4|many
CASSLLESGEKLFF
TGCGCCAGCAGCCTGTTGGAGTCAGGGGAAAAACTGTTTTTT
>TRBV11-2|TRBD2|TRBJ2-3|few
CASSLEAGGQDTQYF
TGTGCCAGCAGCTTAGAGGCGGGGGGGCAAGATACGCAGTATTTT
>TRBV3-1|-|TRBJ2-7|many
CASSQLGEQYF
TGTGCCAGCAGCCAATTGGGCGAGCAGTACTTC
>TRBV6-1|-|TRBJ1-6|-
CASSSPAESSPLHF
TGTGCCAGCAGTTCTCCGGCCGAGAGTTCACCCCTCCACTTT
>TRBV6-2/TRBV6-3|-|TRBJ2-3|few
CASRGGSTDTQYF
TGTGCCTCCCGTGGAGGTAGCACAGATACGCAGTATTTT
>TRBV6-1|-|TRBJ1-1|-
CASSEVKGANTEAFF
TGTGCCAGCAGTGAAGTAAAGGGAGCGAACACTGAAGCTTTCTTT